This paragraph covers one T cell receptor beta chain sequence. The CDR3 is made up of 18 amino acids. Clones were sequenced by immunoSEQ multiplex PCR, and TCRdb holds only the in-frame ones, with some missing. The sample lists under 150,000 clones, around 84% occurring once. These data originate in a study of blood T cell repertoires in COVID-19. The clonotype comes from a woman aged 35 to 49 with acute or convalescent COVID-19. This chain uses TRBV21-1 with TRBJ1-5; the D segment call TRBD1 is taken from the table without a DNA check. TRBV21-1 is tagged as a pseudogene. The sequenced sample was peripheral blood. The CDR3 region is CASSKAGNRGLRNQPQHF. In DNA, the CDR3 is TGTGCCAGCAGCAAAGCGGGGAACAGGGGGTTACGCAATCAGCCCCAGCATTTT.